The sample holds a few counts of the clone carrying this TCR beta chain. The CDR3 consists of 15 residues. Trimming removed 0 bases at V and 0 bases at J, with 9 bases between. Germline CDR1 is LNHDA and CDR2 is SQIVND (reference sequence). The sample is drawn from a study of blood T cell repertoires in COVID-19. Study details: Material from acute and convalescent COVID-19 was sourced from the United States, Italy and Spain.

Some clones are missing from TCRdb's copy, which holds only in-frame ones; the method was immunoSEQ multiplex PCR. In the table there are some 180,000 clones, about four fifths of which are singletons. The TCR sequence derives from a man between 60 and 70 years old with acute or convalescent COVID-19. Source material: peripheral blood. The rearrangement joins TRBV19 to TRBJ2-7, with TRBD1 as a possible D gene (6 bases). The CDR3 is CASSIDSGHSYEQYF. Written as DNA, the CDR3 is TGTGCCAGTAGTATAGATTCGGGACACTCCTACGAGCAGTACTTC.